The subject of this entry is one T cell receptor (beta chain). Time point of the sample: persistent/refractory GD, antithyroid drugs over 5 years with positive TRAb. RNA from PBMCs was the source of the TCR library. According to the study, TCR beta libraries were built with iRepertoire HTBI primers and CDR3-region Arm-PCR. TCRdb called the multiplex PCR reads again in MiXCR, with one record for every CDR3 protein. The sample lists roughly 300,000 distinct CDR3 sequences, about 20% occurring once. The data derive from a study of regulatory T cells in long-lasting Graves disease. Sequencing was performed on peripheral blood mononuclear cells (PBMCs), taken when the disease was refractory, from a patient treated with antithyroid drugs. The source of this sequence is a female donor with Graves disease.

CDR3 protein: CASSSTGADTDTQYF. The CDR3 DNA reads as TGTGCCAGCAGCTCGACAGGGGCGGACACAGATACGCAGTATTTT. The chain combines TRBV12-3 or TRBV12-4 with TRBJ2-3; 8 bases agree with TRBD1. The trim removed 6 bases at V and 2 bases at J, leaving 7 bases unmatched. This CDR3 is 15 amino acids long.